Following are 10 T cell receptor beta chains from one sample sequenced in a study of cytomegalovirus exposure and HLA in healthy donors. The primer mix had 60 Vbeta and 13 Jbeta primers. Clones were read by immunoSEQ multiplex PCR, and TCRdb kept only the in-frame ones, dropping some. The sample comprises about 160,000 clones, about three quarters of which are singletons, and under 2.5% rests with the top ten. Input material: PBMCs. These receptors all stem from a female donor in good health and CMV-seronegative.

The chain couples TRBV5-1 to TRBJ2-1, with TRBD2 identical over 9 bases. Germline V lookup: CDR1 SGHRS, CDR2 YFSETQ. There are 16 residues in the CDR3. V was pared by 0 bases and J by 5 bases, with 6 bases of the junction left unmatched. The CDR3 sequence is CASSLDRLAGNNEQFF. CDR3 coding DNA: TGCGCCAGCAGCTTGGATCGCCTAGCGGGGAACAATGAGCAGTTCTTC.

The rearrangement joins TRBV7-2 to TRBJ2-5, with D tentatively TRBD2 (5 bases). CDR1 and CDR2 from the germline V gene are SGHTA and FQGNSA. This CDR3 contains 14 residues. Trimming took off 1 base at V and 1 base at J, with 7 bases between the two ends. The CDR3 region is CASSLGGSQETQYF. CDR3 nucleotides: TGTGCCAGCAGCTTAGGAGGGTCCCAAGAGACCCAGTACTTC. The entire variable domain, with the rest obtained from reference TRBV7-2 and TRBJ2-5, is as follows: GAGVSQSPSNKVTEKGKDVELRCDPISGHTALYWYRQSLGQGLEFLIYFQGNSAPDKSGLPSDRFSAERTGGSVSTLTIQRTQQEDSAVYLCASSLGGSQETQYFGPGTRLLVL.

The rearrangement links TRBV5-1 to TRBJ1-1; 8 bases match TRBD1. Unmatched junction bases numbered 8, after V lost 4 bases and J lost 0 bases. Looked up from germline, CDR1 is SGHRS and CDR2 is YFSETQ. This CDR3 is 16 amino acids long. CDR3 DNA sequence: TGCGCCAGCAGCCGCCGGGACAGGCTTATGAACACTGAAGCTTTCTTT. This gives the protein CASSRRDRLMNTEAFF.

This clone was seen a few times. V gene TRBV7-2 combines with J gene TRBJ2-7; 7 positions agree with TRBD2. The length of the CDR3 is 15 residues. Germline CDR1 is SGHTA and CDR2 is FQGNSA. Germline trimming cut 1 base from V and 2 bases from J; bases unmatched to any gene: 5. CDR3 sequence (DNA): TGTGCCAGCAGCTTAGGGGCGGGGACTACCTACGAGCAGTACTTC. This gives the protein CASSLGAGTTYEQYF.

The V gene is TRBV7-9, the J gene TRBJ2-3; 8 positions match TRBD2. Germline-derived CDR1 and CDR2 are SEHNR and FQNEAQ (reference sequence). V was clipped by 7 bases and J by 3 bases; unmatched bases: 9. The CDR3 is 15 amino acids. As DNA, the CDR3 is TGTGCCAGCACCCCGGTAGCGGGAAGGACAGATACGCAGTATTTT. Its protein product is CASTPVAGRTDTQYF.

This sequence joins TRBV6-6 and TRBJ1-6; D not resolved. The CDR3 is made up of 12 amino acids. The V gene's germline CDR1 is MNHNY and CDR2 SVGAGI (reference sequence). Trimming pared 4 bases from V and 9 bases from J, leaving 7 bases between. The CDR3 region is CASSSRVSPLHF. The CDR3 DNA is TGTGCCAGCAGTTCGCGGGTTTCACCCCTCCACTTT.

The table lists this clone with a few counts. The CDR3 sequence is CASSPNRGTEAFF. The CDR3 coding sequence is TGTGCCAGCTCACCCAACAGGGGTACTGAAGCTTTCTTT. This chain joins TRBV18 and TRBJ1-1; TRBD1 agrees at 7 bases. The CDR3 is made up of 13 amino acids. The ends lost 3 bases at V and 5 bases at J; junction bases unmatched: 3. Germline loops: CDR1 KGHSH, CDR2 LQKENI.

This rearrangement joins TRBV2 to TRBJ1-2; D is unclear. This CDR3 has 14 amino acids. Germline V gene sequence: CDR1 SNHLY, CDR2 FYNNEI. V gave up 2 bases and J gave up 5 bases, with 12 bases separating them. The CDR3 sequence: CASSERPKTYGYTF. The CDR3 DNA sequence: TGTGCCAGCAGTGAAAGACCGAAGACTTATGGCTACACCTTC.

The V gene is TRBV29-1, the J gene TRBJ2-5; D might be TRBD2 (7 bases). V was clipped by 3 bases and J by 1 base, with 15 bases between them. CDR1 and CDR2 (germline): SQVTM, ANQGSEA. CDR3 length: 15 amino acids. This chain's CDR3 is CSVDLGGGSQETQYF. CDR3 sequence (DNA): TGCAGCGTTGATCTGGGGGGCGGGAGCCAAGAGACCCAGTACTTC.

Comment on this clone: One base away lies a much larger clone, so this may be a sequencing read error. The rearrangement links TRBV6-4 to TRBJ1-2; 7 bases align to TRBD1. This CDR3 has 14 residues. Germline CDR1 MRHNA, CDR2 SNTAGT. V gave up 5 bases and J gave up 2 bases; unmatched junction bases: 5. The CDR3 bases are TGTGCCAGCAGTCAAGGGGGACAGAACTATGGCTACACCTTC. Its translation is CASSQGGQNYGYTF.